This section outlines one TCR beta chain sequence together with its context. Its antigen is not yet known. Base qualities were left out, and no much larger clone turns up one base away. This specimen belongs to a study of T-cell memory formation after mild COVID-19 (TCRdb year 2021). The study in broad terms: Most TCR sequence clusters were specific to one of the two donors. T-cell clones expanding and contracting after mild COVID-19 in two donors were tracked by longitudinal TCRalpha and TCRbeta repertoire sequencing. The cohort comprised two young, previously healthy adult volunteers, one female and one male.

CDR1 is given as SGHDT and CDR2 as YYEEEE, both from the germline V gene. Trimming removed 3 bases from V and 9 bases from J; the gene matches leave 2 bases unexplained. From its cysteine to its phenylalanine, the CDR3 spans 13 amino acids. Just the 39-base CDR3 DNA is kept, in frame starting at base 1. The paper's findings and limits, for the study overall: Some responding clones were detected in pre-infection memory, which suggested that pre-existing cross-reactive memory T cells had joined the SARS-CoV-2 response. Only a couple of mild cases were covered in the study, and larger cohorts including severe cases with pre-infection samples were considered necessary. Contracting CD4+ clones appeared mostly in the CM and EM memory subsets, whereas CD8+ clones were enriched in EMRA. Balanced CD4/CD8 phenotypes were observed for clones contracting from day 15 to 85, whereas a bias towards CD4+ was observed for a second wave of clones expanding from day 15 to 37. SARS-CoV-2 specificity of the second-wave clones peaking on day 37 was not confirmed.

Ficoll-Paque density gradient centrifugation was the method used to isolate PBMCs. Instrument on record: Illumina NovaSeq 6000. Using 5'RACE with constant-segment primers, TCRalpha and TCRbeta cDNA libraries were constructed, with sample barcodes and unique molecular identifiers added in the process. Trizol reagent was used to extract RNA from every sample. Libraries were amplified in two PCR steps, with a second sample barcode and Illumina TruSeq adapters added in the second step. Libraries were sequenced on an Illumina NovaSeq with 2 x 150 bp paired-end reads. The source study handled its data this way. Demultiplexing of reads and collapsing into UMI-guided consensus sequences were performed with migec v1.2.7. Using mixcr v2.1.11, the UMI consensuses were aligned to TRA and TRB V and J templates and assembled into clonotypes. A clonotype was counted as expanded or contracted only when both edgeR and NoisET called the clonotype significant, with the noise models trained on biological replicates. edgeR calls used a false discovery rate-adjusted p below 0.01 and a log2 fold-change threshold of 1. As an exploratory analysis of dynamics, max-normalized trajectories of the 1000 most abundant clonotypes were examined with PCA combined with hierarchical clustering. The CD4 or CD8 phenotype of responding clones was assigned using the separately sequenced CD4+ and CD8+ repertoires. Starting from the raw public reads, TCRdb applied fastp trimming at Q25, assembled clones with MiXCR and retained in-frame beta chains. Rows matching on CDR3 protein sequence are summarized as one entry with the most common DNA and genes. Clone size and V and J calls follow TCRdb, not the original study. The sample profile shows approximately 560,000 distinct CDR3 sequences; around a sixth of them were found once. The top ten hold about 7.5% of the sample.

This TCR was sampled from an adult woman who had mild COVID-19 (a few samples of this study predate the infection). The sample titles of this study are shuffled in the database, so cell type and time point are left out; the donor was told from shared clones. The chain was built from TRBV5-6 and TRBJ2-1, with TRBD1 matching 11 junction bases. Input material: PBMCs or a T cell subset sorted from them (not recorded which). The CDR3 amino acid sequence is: CASSYGTGGEQFF. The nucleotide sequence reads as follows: TGTGCCAGCAGCTACGGGACAGGGGGTGAGCAGTTCTTC.